The 11 T cell receptor beta chains listed next were all sequenced from one sample in a study of blood T cell repertoires in COVID-19. TCRdb's copy holds only in-frame clones and misses some; the assay was immunoSEQ multiplex PCR. The sample contains 300,000 or so clones, around 85% of which appear only once. Sequencing was carried out using PBMCs or T cells enriched from blood (not recorded which). The origin of the receptors is a woman between 40 and 55 years old with acute COVID-19.

The rearrangement joins TRBV7-6 to TRBJ2-7, with TRBD2 matching 10 bases. The germline V gene encodes CDR1 SGHVS and CDR2 FNYEAQ. V was pared by 5 bases and J by 1 base, with 5 bases of the junction left unmatched. The CDR3 extends over 15 amino acids. The CDR3, as DNA: TGTGCCAGCAGCCGAGCGGGGGGGGCGTCCTACGAGCAGTACTTC. It is translated as CASSRAGGASYEQYF.

The gene calls are TRBV9 and TRBJ1-2; 7 nucleotides align to TRBD1. The CDR3 has 14 amino acids. J gave up 8 bases and V 0 bases, and 7 bases lay outside the gene matches. CDR1 SGDLS and CDR2 YYNGEE come from the germline V gene. CDR3: CASSVEGRGEGYTF. CDR3 nucleotide sequence: TGTGCCAGCAGCGTAGAGGGCAGGGGGGAAGGCTACACCTTC. Full variable domain (rest looked up from reference TRBV9 and TRBJ1-2): DSGVTQTPKHLITATGQRVTLRCSPRSGDLSVYWYQQSLDQGLQFLIQYYNGEERAKGNILERFSAQQFPDLHSELNLSSLELGDSALYFCASSVEGRGEGYTFGSGTRLTVV.

V gene TRBV6-4 combines with J gene TRBJ1-1, with 7 bases matching TRBD1. Trimming removed 6 bases from V and 3 bases from J; junction bases left unmatched: 4. The CDR3 extends over 13 amino acids. Germline V gene data show CDR1 as MRHNA and CDR2 as SNTAGT. The CDR3 is CASSADRDTEAFF. In DNA form, the CDR3 reads TGTGCCAGCAGCGCCGACAGGGACACTGAAGCTTTCTTT.

V usage is TRBV10-3 and J usage is TRBJ1-6; possibly TRBD1 for D (6 bases). Germline CDR1 is ENHRY and CDR2 is SYGVKD. This CDR3 has 14 residues. V lost 2 bases to trimming and J lost 10 bases, with 12 bases between them. In nucleotides, the CDR3 is TGTGCCATCAGTGAGGCAGGGGTGGCATCACCCCTCCACTTT. Residues: CAISEAGVASPLHF.

The genes are TRBV3-1 (or the pseudogene TRBV3-2) and TRBJ2-7; 11 bases are a match to TRBD2. The CDR3 loop spans 15 amino acids. J lost 6 bases, V lost 5 bases, and 9 bases had no gene match. CDR1 and CDR2 from the germline V gene are LGHDT and YNNKEL (reference sequence). The CDR3 loop reads CASSSELAGDSEQYF. CDR3 DNA: TGTGCCAGCAGCTCCGAACTAGCGGGAGATTCCGAGCAGTACTTC.

The CDR3 protein is CASSSGFRNTIYF. The DNA for the CDR3 is TGTGCCAGCAGTTCCGGGTTTAGAAACACCATATATTTT. J is TRBJ1-3 and V is TRBV28, with D uncertain. Germline V CDR1 and CDR2: MDHEN, SYDVKM. The CDR3 sequence is 13 residues long. Between the trimmed V and J ends, which lost 4 bases and 5 bases, there was a span of 9 bases.

This clone was picked up a small number of times. The gene calls are TRBV27 and TRBJ1-1; 7 bases match TRBD1. With V trimmed by 3 bases and J by 5 bases, 6 bases remained unmatched. The CDR3 is 14 residues long. CDR1 is MNHEY and CDR2 is SMNVEV in the germline V gene (reference sequence). CDR3 protein: CASSFHRGNTEAFF. Here the CDR3 DNA reads TGTGCCAGCAGTTTCCACAGGGGAAATACTGAAGCTTTCTTT.

This clone was counted a single time. The V and J genes are TRBV27 and TRBJ2-6, with a tentative D call TRBD2 (6 bases). Germline CDR1 is MNHEY and CDR2 is SMNVEV (reference sequence). The V end was cut by 4 bases, the J end by 2 bases, with 6 bases between. CDR3 size: 14 residues. The DNA of the CDR3 is TGTGCCAGCAGTTGGGGGGCTGGGGCCAACGTCCTGACTTTC. Protein sequence: CASSWGAGANVLTF.

The genes are TRBV19 and TRBJ1-5, with unresolved D. Trimming pared 3 bases from V and 3 bases from J, leaving 9 bases between. The CDR3 sequence is 14 residues long. Germline CDR1 LNHDA, CDR2 SQIVND (reference sequence). DNA for the CDR3: TGTGCCAGTAGTATTGCGGGGAACAATCAGCCCCAGCATTTT. This gives the protein CASSIAGNNQPQHF.

The table lists this clone with a count of one. The rearrangement links TRBV18 to TRBJ2-3; 7 positions match TRBD1. This CDR3 comprises 16 residues. Trimming at V came to 5 bases and at J to 2 bases, leaving 10 bases not matched to a gene. Germline V lookup: CDR1 KGHSH, CDR2 LQKENI. CDR3 bases: TGTGCCAGCTCAGAGCTGCGGACAGGAGCCACAGATACGCAGTATTTT. This gives the protein CASSELRTGATDTQYF.

The chain uses TRBV7-8 and TRBJ1-1, with D perhaps matching TRBD1 (6 bases). From germline, CDR1 is SGHVS and CDR2 FQNEAQ. Between the trimmed V and J ends, which lost 3 bases and 0 bases, there was a span of 8 bases. The CDR3 loop spans 14 amino acids. CDR3: CASSFHRVNTEAFF. The CDR3 DNA follows: TGTGCCAGCAGCTTTCACAGGGTGAACACTGAAGCTTTCTTT.